This T cell receptor beta chain was identified in a study of response to subunit inactivated influenza vaccine. Study outcomes and limitations: The authors suggested that few new T cells are recruited per seasonal influenza vaccination.

The V gene's germline CDR1 is SGHNT and CDR2 YYREEE (reference sequence). The CDR3 sequence is 17 residues long. V was pared by 3 bases and J by 1 base, with 19 bases between. From the RT-PCR reads, TCRdb called clonotypes with MiXCR, one entry per CDR3 protein. There are roughly 790,000 distinct CDR3 sequences in the sample; 21% occur only once, and more than 8.5% lies in the top ten. On this clonotype: The antigen is unknown.

This specimen consisted of PBMCs from blood, obtained approximately 5 days after vaccination. The TCR comes from a man aged 50-59 years who received an inactivated influenza vaccine. This rearrangement joins TRBV5-4 to TRBJ2-5; weak D call: TRBD2 (5 bases). The CDR3 region is CASSSLGVARVQETQYF. Written as DNA, the CDR3 is TGTGCCAGCAGCTCCCTCGGGGTCGCGAGGGTCCAAGAGACCCAGTACTTC.